The 5 T cell receptor beta chains below were found in one sample sequenced in a study of cytomegalovirus exposure and HLA in healthy donors. The PCR made use of 60 Vbeta and 13 Jbeta primers. Using immunoSEQ multiplex PCR, the repertoire was profiled, and TCRdb retains in-frame clones only, with some absent. Of 150,000 to 200,000 clones listed, around 77% are singletons. The sample comprised PBMCs. The source of these receptors is a female donor in good health and CMV-seronegative.

This clone was observed a single time. This chain uses TRBV5-5 with TRBJ2-7; a possible D gene is TRBD2 (5 bases). CDR3 length: 16 amino acids. CDR1 SGHKS and CDR2 YYEKEE come from the germline V gene (reference sequence). V lost 0 bases to trimming and J lost 3 bases, with 16 bases between them. This CDR3 is CASSLVAGSNFYEQYF. For the CDR3, the DNA is TGTGCCAGCAGCTTGGTTGCGGGCTCGAACTTCTACGAGCAGTACTTC.

The chain couples TRBV10-3 to TRBJ2-3, with 12 bases aligning to TRBD2. Looked up from germline, CDR1 is ENHRY and CDR2 is SYGVKD. The CDR3 contains 15 residues. After removal of 3 bases from V and 5 bases from J, the junction contained 3 bases not matched to a gene. CDR3 protein: CAISEASGGEDTQYF. For the CDR3, the DNA is TGTGCCATCAGTGAAGCTAGCGGGGGGGAAGATACGCAGTATTTT.

The chain links TRBV7-2 to TRBJ1-5; D not resolved. V shed 2 bases and J shed 1 base, with 9 bases lying between them. This CDR3 region has 15 residues. The germline gives CDR1 SGHTA, CDR2 FQGNSA. The CDR3 here is CASSLLGNSNQPQHF. The CDR3 coding sequence is TGTGCCAGCAGCTTACTAGGAAACAGCAATCAGCCCCAGCATTTT.

The chain is built from TRBV5-4 and TRBJ2-7; TRBD2 matches at 11 bases. After removal of 4 bases from V and 4 bases from J, the junction contained 4 bases not matched to a gene. In germline, CDR1 is SGHNT, CDR2 YYREEE (reference sequence). There are 14 residues in the CDR3. CDR3 nucleotides: TGTGCCAGCAGCCGGACTAGCGGGTTATACGAGCAGTACTTC. This translates into CASSRTSGLYEQYF.

The V gene is TRBV6-1, the J gene TRBJ1-3; D gene uncertain. The CDR3 sequence is 14 residues long. Germline-derived CDR1 and CDR2 are MNHNS and SASEGT. V was cut by 8 bases and J by 0 bases, with 11 bases left in between. Here the CDR3 reads CASLTELSGNTIYF. As DNA, the CDR3 is TGTGCCAGCCTCACAGAGCTCTCTGGAAACACCATATATTTT.